This T cell receptor (beta chain) was obtained from a study of T cells after yellow fever vaccination (dated by TCRdb to the late 2010s). Turning to the overall study: Libraries from fractions with low cell numbers were prepared with the SMART-Seq v4 Ultra Low Input RNA kit. Bulk PBMC replicates and cell subsets were isolated from blood drawn at multiple timepoints before and after both primary and secondary immunization. To follow T-cell clones before and after both primary and booster YFV17D yellow fever vaccination, bulk TCR alpha and beta repertoires underwent longitudinal sequencing. The cohort comprised two healthy male donors, one aged 18 to 30 and one aged 30 to 39 years. Results and caveats for the whole study, not just this receptor: A small share of clonotypes was detected in both CD4 and CD8 compartments, with the overlap likely arising from convergent recombination. Compared with the primary T-cell response, the secondary T-cell response was faster but weaker, reaching its peak on day 5 rather than on day 15. Because abundant contaminating clonotypes from the bulk population could be contained in FACS-sorted repertoires, computational filtering was required. Most clones expanded after primary vaccination (around 97% of CD4 and around 88% of CD8) were re-detected after the booster, suggesting that broad memory maintenance occurred. Because only two donors were included in the study, the extent to which the findings can be generalized is limited.

The CDR3 sequence holds 11 residues, the cysteine and phenylalanine included. The read is trimmed to its CDR3 DNA, 33 bases read in frame from base 1. Trimming removed 6 bases from V and 0 bases from J, leaving 5 bases between the germline ends. CDR1 DFQATT and CDR2 SNEGSKA were looked up in the germline V gene (reference sequence). TCR cDNA was synthesized by 5'RACE template switching, through which a universal primer site and unique molecular identifiers were introduced. Priming of cDNA synthesis was performed from both the TCR alpha and TCR beta constant segments. Libraries were amplified in two PCR steps, with sample barcodes and sequencing adapters added in the second step. Libraries were sequenced on Illumina HiSeq 2500 (2x100 bp) or NovaSeq (2x150 bp). From the authors' description of their analysis: Demultiplexing of reads and collapsing into UMI consensus sequences were performed with MIGEC, and V(D)J alignment was carried out with MiXCR. Vaccine-responding clonotypes were defined with edgeR using replicate PBMC samples, requiring FDR below 0.01 and a log2 fold change above 5 up to day 15. Each bulk clonotype received a CD4 or CD8 identity based on whether the sequenced CD4 or CD8 repertoire contained that clonotype at higher abundance. TCRdb reprocessing: public reads trimmed at Q25 with fastp, clones called with MiXCR, in-frame beta chains kept. Each entry is one CDR3 protein sequence, shown with its most common DNA and genes. It is TCRdb's table, rather than the study itself, that gives the V and J calls and clone size. The table for this sample lists under 300,000 distinct CDR3 sequences; about 7% of them were counted only once. Of the sample, roughly 0.9% falls within the top ten clones.

This clonotype occurred a few times. The clone's antigen remains unknown. Per-base qualities were not stored, and no clone one base away is much larger. The treatment or condition label, read with the paper, signifies: live attenuated yellow fever vaccine strain. A standard Ficoll-Paque protocol was used to isolate PBMCs from peripheral blood. Dynabeads CD4 and CD8 positive selection kits were used to isolate CD4 and CD8 T-cell fractions. TriZol was used to extract RNA from bulk PBMCs, from CD4 and CD8 fractions, and from dextramer-positive and dextramer-negative fractions. The sequenced sample was CD4+ T cells sorted from PBMCs, obtained 15 days after the yellow fever booster vaccination. The clonotype was recovered from a man aged 30 to 45 who received the YFV17D yellow fever vaccine. The chain joins TRBV20-1 to TRBJ2-5, with the D gene uncertain. CDR3 sequence: CSADYQETQYF. The nucleotide sequence reads as follows: TGCAGTGCCGACTACCAAGAGACCCAGTACTTC.